Listed here are 31 T cell receptor beta chains from one sample, sequenced in a study of stem cell transplantation in POMP-related autoinflammatory disease. The protocol was immunoSEQ multiplex PCR, while the TCRdb copy is restricted to in-frame clones and leaves out a portion. The sample includes over 30,000 clones, around 90% of them seen just once. The sequencing here drew on CD4+ T cells from PBMCs, taken before stem cell transplantation. The receptors stem from a human donor with POMP-related autoinflammation and immune dysregulation (PRAID).

J is TRBJ2-1 and V is TRBV9; TRBD2 might be the D (6 bases). Per germline, CDR1 SGDLS and CDR2 YYNGEE. There are 18 residues in the CDR3. Trimming cost V 0 bases and J 7 bases, with 23 bases left between them. The CDR3 reads CASSVVEVGGDFFNEQFF. As DNA, the CDR3 is TGTGCCAGCAGCGTAGTAGAGGTAGGCGGGGATTTTTTTAATGAGCAGTTCTTC.

The chain combines TRBV28 with TRBJ1-6, with D hard to call. The CDR3 covers 12 residues. The germline gives CDR1 MDHEN, CDR2 SYDVKM. Trimming removed 3 bases at V and 7 bases at J, with 4 bases between. CDR3 residues: CASSFRNSPLHF. The DNA of the CDR3 is TGTGCCAGCAGTTTCAGAAATTCACCCCTCCACTTT.

The J gene is TRBJ2-7, the V gene TRBV11-2; TRBD2 aligns across 11 bases. V dropped 0 bases and J dropped 1; count of bases not matched to a gene: 14. CDR3 length: 20 residues. Germline V gene lookup returns CDR1 SGHAT and CDR2 FQNNGV. The CDR3 region is CASSLDLTSGRGVESYEQYF. Here the CDR3 DNA reads TGTGCCAGCAGCTTAGATCTAACTAGCGGGAGAGGTGTTGAGTCCTACGAGCAGTACTTC.

This chain connects TRBV5-4 to TRBJ1-1; 7 nucleotides match TRBD1. Looked up from germline, CDR1 is SGHNT and CDR2 is YYREEE (reference sequence). The CDR3 is 15 amino acids. Trimming removed 4 bases from V and 0 bases from J; junction bases left unmatched: 6. The CDR3 loop is CASSPRGSVNTEAFF. The CDR3 DNA reads TGTGCCAGCAGCCCCAGGGGGTCAGTGAACACTGAAGCTTTCTTT.

The gene calls are TRBV5-1 and TRBJ2-7, with D hard to call. The V gene's germline CDR1 is SGHRS and CDR2 YFSETQ. Trimming shortened V by 1 base and J by 0 bases, and 5 bases separated the two germline ends. CDR3 size: 13 residues. CDR3 protein: CASSLSPSYEQYF. The CDR3, as DNA: TGCGCCAGCAGCTTGTCCCCCTCCTACGAGCAGTACTTC.

CDR3 sequence reads: CASSYGPLGVYGYTF. CDR3 DNA: TGTGCCAGCAGTTACGGCCCCCTAGGCGTGTATGGCTACACCTTC. The chain has TRBV6-6 and TRBJ1-2; D gene unclear. The germline V gene has CDR1 MNHNY and CDR2 SVGAGI (reference sequence). V gave up 2 bases and J gave up 5 bases, with 15 bases separating them. The CDR3 contains 15 residues.

The rearrangement links TRBV2 to TRBJ2-5; D might be TRBD1 or TRBD2, each matching 5 bases. V lost 6 bases to trimming and J lost 5 bases, with 19 bases between them. The CDR3 loop spans 15 amino acids. From germline, CDR1 is SNHLY and CDR2 FYNNEI. The CDR3 sequence: CASSREGAGLETQYF. CDR3 DNA: TGTGCCAGCAGCCGCGAGGGCGCAGGGTTGGAGACCCAGTACTTC.

The V and J genes are TRBV7-3 and TRBJ2-7; no clear D gene. The CDR3 runs to 13 residues. In germline, CDR1 is SGHTA, CDR2 FQGTGA. V was trimmed by 3 bases and J by 2 bases, leaving 8 bases between them. This CDR3 reads CASSFPGAYEQYF. For the CDR3, the DNA is TGTGCCAGCAGCTTTCCTGGGGCCTACGAGCAGTACTTC.

The chain has TRBV6-6 and TRBJ2-7; D perhaps matches TRBD2 (5 bases). The V end lost 7 bases, the J end lost 4 bases, and 14 bases lay between the germline ends. Germline V gene sequence: CDR1 MNHNY, CDR2 SVGAGI (reference sequence). This CDR3 region has 13 residues. The CDR3 sequence is CASTRTGSYEQYF. CDR3 in DNA: TGTGCCAGCACCAGGACTGGTTCGTACGAGCAGTACTTC.

The V gene is TRBV4-1, the J gene TRBJ2-7, with D perhaps TRBD1 or TRBD2 (5 bases each). The CDR3 is 16 amino acids. CDR1 MGHRA and CDR2 YSYEKL come from the germline V gene. The V end lost 1 base, the J end lost 2 bases, and 15 bases lay between the germline ends. CDR3 DNA: TGCGCCAGCAGCCAAGGTCCAAGGGACGACGCCTACGAGCAGTACTTC. Protein: CASSQGPRDDAYEQYF.

The CDR3 sequence is CASSPQGGTGNTIYF. CDR3 nucleotide sequence: TGTGCCAGCAGTCCACAGGGGGGAACTGGAAACACCATATATTTT. This rearrangement joins TRBV28 to TRBJ1-3; 8 nucleotides match TRBD1. The germline V gene encodes CDR1 MDHEN and CDR2 SYDVKM. The junction had 5 bases not matched to a gene; V was cut back by 5 bases and J by 2 bases. This CDR3 has 15 amino acids.

The rearrangement links TRBV2 to TRBJ2-7; 9 bases align to TRBD1. Germline assignment: CDR1 SNHLY and CDR2 FYNNEI. V shed 6 bases and J 7 bases; nucleotides not matched to a gene: 4. The CDR3 covers 12 residues. CDR3 in amino acids: CASRNRGREQYF. The CDR3 nucleotides are TGTGCCAGCAGGAACAGGGGGCGGGAGCAGTACTTC.

The J gene is TRBJ2-7, the V gene TRBV29-1, with D possibly matching TRBD2 (6 bases). Germline-derived CDR1 and CDR2 are SQVTM and ANQGSEA. CDR3 length: 13 residues. Trimming took off 2 bases at V and 2 bases at J, with 10 bases between the two ends. The CDR3 spells CSVEIGGAYEQYF. The CDR3 nucleotides are TGCAGCGTTGAAATTGGAGGGGCCTACGAGCAGTACTTC.

In this sample, this clone turned up once. The CDR3 protein is CASSVSAGLVSDTQYF. For the CDR3, the DNA is TGTGCCAGCAGCGTAAGTGCGGGGTTAGTATCAGATACGCAGTATTTT. The chain combines TRBV9 with TRBJ2-3, with D perhaps TRBD2 (6 bases). CDR3 size: 16 residues. Trimming took off 1 base at V and 4 bases at J, with 16 bases between the two ends. Looked up from germline, CDR1 is SGDLS and CDR2 is YYNGEE.

The chain is built from TRBV6-5 and TRBJ2-3; maybe TRBD2 (6 bases). Germline CDR1 reads MNHEY; CDR2 reads SVGAGI. Between the trimmed V and J ends, which lost 0 bases and 5 bases, there was a span of 12 bases. The CDR3 extends over 15 amino acids. The CDR3 bases are TGTGCCAGCAGTTACTCACTAAGGGGAGGAGATACGCAGTATTTT. Translating it yields CASSYSLRGGDTQYF.

This chain joins TRBV4-1 and TRBJ2-1; TRBD1 aligns across 7 bases. CDR3 length: 15 amino acids. With 1 base clipped from V and 5 bases from J, the junction kept 5 bases outside the gene matches. Germline-derived CDR1 and CDR2 are MGHRA and YSYEKL. The CDR3 coding sequence is TGCGCCAGCAGCCAAGCGGACAGGCTGGACAATGAGCAGTTCTTC. It encodes CASSQADRLDNEQFF.

The V gene is TRBV10-3, the J gene TRBJ2-5, with 7 bases matching TRBD1. CDR1 and CDR2 from the germline V gene are ENHRY and SYGVKD. Unmatched junction bases numbered 5, after V lost 2 bases and J lost 5 bases. The CDR3 has 14 residues. The CDR3 loop reads CAISEPDRRETQYF. CDR3 in DNA: TGTGCCATCAGTGAGCCGGACAGGAGGGAGACCCAGTACTTC.

The rearrangement links TRBV19 to TRBJ1-5, with D perhaps matching TRBD1 (5 bases). The ends were cut back, 2 bases at V and 0 bases at J, with 8 bases in the middle. Germline V lookup: CDR1 LNHDA, CDR2 SQIVND (reference sequence). This CDR3 spans 15 amino acids. The CDR3 DNA sequence: TGTGCCAGTAGTATAATAGGGGATAGCAATCAGCCCCAGCATTTT. Translating it yields CASSIIGDSNQPQHF.

This clone showed up just a few times. This rearrangement joins TRBV14 to TRBJ1-1, with TRBD1 as a possible D gene (5 bases). The germline gives CDR1 SGHDN, CDR2 FVKESK. CDR3 length: 14 residues. Trimming cost V 4 bases and J 5 bases, with 14 bases left between them. CDR3 protein: CASSLRAVETEAFF. The CDR3 coding sequence is TGTGCCAGCAGCCTCAGGGCGGTAGAGACTGAAGCTTTCTTT.

As for this clone: Relative to the germline gene, one junction end is altered; a read error may explain this. The chain recombines TRBV5-4 with TRBJ2-2, with 7 bases lining up with TRBD1. Germline V lookup: CDR1 SGHNT, CDR2 YYREEE (reference sequence). The CDR3 extends over 16 amino acids. Here the CDR3 reads CANSLDGDSNTGELFF. The CDR3 nucleotides read TGTGCCAACAGCTTGGATGGGGACAGTAACACCGGGGAGCTGTTTTTT.

The chain carries TRBV11-2 and TRBJ1-2; no firm D call. Germline V CDR1 and CDR2: SGHAT, FQNNGV. Trimming removed 3 bases from V and 4 bases from J, with 9 bases in between. This CDR3 is 13 amino acids long. The CDR3 loop is CASSFGSLYGYTF. The CDR3 DNA is TGTGCCAGCAGCTTTGGCAGCCTCTATGGCTACACCTTC.

This chain connects TRBV5-6 to TRBJ2-1; possibly TRBD1 for D (5 bases). Per germline, CDR1 SGHDT and CDR2 YYEEEE. With 1 base removed from V and 1 base from J, the gap between germline ends came to 9 bases. This CDR3 comprises 15 residues. The CDR3 nucleotides are TGTGCCAGCAGCTTGAAGGGGTTTTCCTACAATGAGCAGTTCTTC. As protein: CASSLKGFSYNEQFF.

The table lists this clone with a few counts. This chain joins TRBV2 and TRBJ1-1, with unresolved D. The CDR3 runs 12 residues. The V gene's germline CDR1 is SNHLY and CDR2 FYNNEI. Deletions cut 7 bases from V and 8 bases from J, with 14 bases between. CDR3 loop: CASKPTGPEAFF. The CDR3 DNA follows: TGTGCCAGCAAACCTACGGGTCCCGAAGCTTTCTTT. The whole variable domain, remainder taken from reference TRBV2 and TRBJ1-1, is EPEVTQTPSHQVTQMGQEVILRCVPISNHLYFYWYRQILGQKVEFLVSFYNNEISEKSEIFDDQFSVERPDGSNFTLKIRSTKLEDSAMYFCASKPTGPEAFFGQGTRLTVV.

The chain links TRBV7-9 to TRBJ1-3, with TRBD1 identical over 8 bases. Trimming cost V 2 bases and J 0 bases; bases outside gene matches: 9. Germline V gives CDR1 SEHNR, CDR2 FQNEAQ (reference sequence). This CDR3 has 18 residues. CDR3 residues: CASSLTQGQVSSGNTIYF. CDR3 DNA: TGTGCCAGCAGCTTAACACAGGGACAGGTCAGCTCTGGAAACACCATATATTTT.

The chain has TRBV29-1 and TRBJ1-1, with no clear D. The CDR3 runs 11 residues. V lost 8 bases, J lost 2 bases, and 9 bases lay in between. The germline CDR1 and CDR2 sequences are SQVTM and ANQGSEA. The CDR3 loop is CSSTQNTEAFF. CDR3 in DNA: TGCAGCTCCACACAAAACACTGAAGCTTTCTTT.

The V call is TRBV5-1, the J call TRBJ2-5; D remains unclear. The CDR3 has 14 amino acids. CDR1 is SGHRS, CDR2 YFSETQ, per germline. Trimming shortened V by 0 bases and J by 7 bases, and 13 bases separated the two germline ends. Here the CDR3 DNA reads TGCGCCAGCAGCTTGGTGGCAGACCCCGTGACCCAGTACTTC. Its translation is CASSLVADPVTQYF.

This chain links TRBV6-1 with TRBJ1-4; no definite D call. Trimming stripped 5 bases from V and 0 bases from J, with 7 bases between. Germline values: CDR1 MNHNS, CDR2 SASEGT. The CDR3 has 14 residues. Here the CDR3 DNA reads TGTGCCAGCAGTTCCACCCCAACTAATGAAAAACTGTTTTTT. Translation gives CASSSTPTNEKLFF.

The rearrangement links TRBV4-1 to TRBJ2-5, with TRBD2 matching 10 bases. The ends lost 1 base at V and 5 bases at J; junction bases unmatched: 7. This CDR3 is built from 16 residues. The germline V gene encodes CDR1 MGHRA and CDR2 YSYEKL. As DNA, the CDR3 is TGCGCCAGCAGCCAAGGTCCGAGCGGGGGGGCGGAGACCCAGTACTTC. Protein product: CASSQGPSGGAETQYF.

The chain carries TRBV12-2 and TRBJ1-2. TRBV12-2 is deemed a pseudogene. This CDR3 is built from 16 residues. This CDR3 reads CASRLAGLTANYGYTF. The DNA of the CDR3 is TGTGCAAGTCGCTTAGCGGGCCTGACTGCTAACTATGGCTACACCTTC.

The rearrangement uses TRBV2 and TRBJ1-6, with D unresolved. The V gene's germline CDR1 is SNHLY and CDR2 FYNNEI. CDR3 length equals 15 residues. Between the trimmed V and J ends, which lost 1 base and 0 bases, there was a span of 4 bases. Here the CDR3 reads CASSEDSSYNSPLHF. The CDR3 nucleotides read TGTGCCAGCAGTGAAGACAGCTCCTATAATTCACCCCTCCACTTT.

The CDR3 reads CASIFGVRNTEAFF. In nucleotides, the CDR3 is TGTGCCAGCATTTTCGGGGTAAGGAACACTGAAGCTTTCTTT. V gene TRBV2 combines with J gene TRBJ1-1; unclear D gene. Germline loops: CDR1 SNHLY, CDR2 FYNNEI. This CDR3 spans 14 amino acids. V was shortened by 7 bases and J by 1 base, with 13 bases between the two germline ends.